A single sample gave rise to the 28 T cell receptor beta chains below, sequenced in a study of CD8+CD57+ T cells in acquired aplastic anemia. By flow cytometry, patients selected for sequencing had shown an expansion of CD8+CD57+ cells. TCR beta VDJ and CDR3 were profiled, and genomic DNA was the template. TCRdb recomputed calls from the reads with MiXCR, one row per CDR3 protein. The data contain some 200,000 distinct CDR3 sequences, approximately 65% of them singletons. Sequenced sample: sorted CD4+, CD8+, or CD8+CD57+ T cells (not recorded which) from PBMCs. These receptors originate from a human donor with aplastic anemia.

The chain recombines TRBV9 with TRBJ1-3; tentatively, D is TRBD1 (5 bases). The CDR3 loop spans 16 amino acids. In germline, CDR1 is SGDLS, CDR2 YYNGEE. Trimming left V 0 bases short and J 2 bases short, with 12 bases between. The chain's CDR3 is CASSVATGLAGNTIYF. CDR3 coding DNA: TGTGCCAGCAGCGTAGCTACGGGGCTGGCTGGAAACACCATATATTTT. The variable domain in full, completed from reference TRBV9 and TRBJ1-3, reads DSGVTQTPKHLITATGQRVTLRCSPRSGDLSVYWYQQSLDQGLQFLIQYYNGEERAKGNILERFSAQQFPDLHSELNLSSLELGDSALYFCASSVATGLAGNTIYFGEGSWLTVV.

The V and J genes are TRBV15 and TRBJ2-7, with a weak D call TRBD2 (6 bases). Germline CDR1 and CDR2: LNHNV and YYDKDF (reference sequence). V lost 3 bases, J lost 5 bases, and 11 bases lay in between. This CDR3 region has 13 residues. CDR3 loop: CATSSVSGDEQYF. In DNA form, the CDR3 reads TGTGCCACCAGCAGCGTCTCGGGGGACGAGCAGTACTTC.

About this clonotype: This may be a read error, as it is one base from a much larger clone. V gene TRBV28 combines with J gene TRBJ2-7; 7 bases align to TRBD1. The germline CDR1 and CDR2 sequences are MDHEN and SYDVKM. The CDR3 contains 13 residues. CDR3 nucleotides: TGTGCCCGCAGGGAGACAGGGACCGACGAGCAGTACTTC. Translating gives CARRETGTDEQYF.

This sequence joins TRBV19 and TRBJ2-1; D not certain. The germline gives CDR1 LNHDA, CDR2 SQIVND (reference sequence). This CDR3 region has 16 residues. Trimming left V 3 bases short and J 0 bases short, with 12 bases between. CDR3 bases: TGTGCCAGTAGTATGGACCGTAGGAACTCCTACAATGAGCAGTTCTTC. Its protein is CASSMDRRNSYNEQFF.

This clonotype was observed a few times. V usage is TRBV7-9 and J usage is TRBJ2-5; 10 bases agree with TRBD1. The CDR3 sequence is 15 residues long. Per germline, CDR1 SEHNR and CDR2 FQNEAQ (reference sequence). The trim removed 3 bases at V and 4 bases at J, leaving 5 bases unmatched. This chain's CDR3 is CASSLGTGALETQYF. CDR3 coding DNA: TGTGCCAGCAGCTTGGGGACAGGGGCCCTAGAGACCCAGTACTTC.

The chain is built from TRBV29-1 and TRBJ2-2; the D gene is possibly TRBD1 (8 bases). The CDR3 has 14 residues. CDR1 and CDR2 (germline): SQVTM, ANQGSEA. Trimming took 6 bases from V and 4 from J, leaving 15 bases between them. For the CDR3, the DNA is TGCAGCGTGGGAGGGACAGGACCCACCGGGGAGCTGTTTTTT. Amino acids: CSVGGTGPTGELFF.

The CDR3 spells CASSPKRQGGMNIQYF. CDR3 sequence (DNA): TGCGCCAGCAGCCCGAAGCGACAGGGGGGGATGAACATTCAGTACTTC. The chain recombines TRBV5-1 with TRBJ2-4, with TRBD1 matching over 9 bases. The V gene end was trimmed by 4 bases and the J gene end by 7 bases; junction bases not matched to a gene: 12. The CDR3 is 16 amino acids. The germline V gene encodes CDR1 SGHRS and CDR2 YFSETQ.

This clonotype was counted at least ten times. The rearrangement links TRBV6-4 to TRBJ2-1, with 11 bases lining up with TRBD2. V was clipped by 6 bases and J by 4 bases; unmatched bases: 5. CDR3 length: 15 amino acids. Germline lookup yields CDR1 MRHNA and CDR2 SNTAGT. The CDR3 sequence is CASSNGTSGYNEQFF. The DNA for the CDR3 is TGTGCCAGCAGCAACGGGACTAGCGGATACAATGAGCAGTTCTTC.

This clonotype was counted between two and nine times. CDR3 residues: CASSQDRAGELFF. The CDR3 DNA is TGCGCCAGCAGCCAGGACAGGGCCGGGGAGCTGTTTTTT. The chain uses TRBV5-1 and TRBJ2-2; 8 positions match TRBD1. Germline V CDR1 and CDR2: SGHRS, YFSETQ. The CDR3 has 13 residues. V lost 4 bases to trimming and J lost 6 bases; unmatched junction nucleotides: 2.

J is TRBJ2-7 and V is TRBV4-1; D is perhaps TRBD2 (6 bases). The V gene's germline CDR1 is MGHRA and CDR2 YSYEKL. The CDR3 has 15 amino acids. The V gene lost 3 bases and the J gene lost 1 base, with 13 bases spanning the gap. CDR3 bases: TGCGCCAGCAGCCAGGTTCGTGGGGGGTCCTACGAGCAGTACTTC. This gives the protein CASSQVRGGSYEQYF.

The V call is TRBV18, the J call TRBJ1-2; D is undetermined. The germline V gene has CDR1 KGHSH and CDR2 LQKENI. Trimming left V 8 bases short and J 4 bases short, with 20 bases between. The CDR3 consists of 15 residues. The CDR3 region is CASPPPSAAFYGYTF. Written as DNA, the CDR3 is TGTGCCAGCCCGCCCCCATCGGCCGCCTTCTATGGCTACACCTTC.

V and J are TRBV5-1 and TRBJ1-1; D is possibly TRBD1 (5 bases). The CDR3 consists of 11 residues. The V gene lost 6 bases and the J gene lost 5 bases, with 8 bases spanning the gap. Germline V lookup: CDR1 SGHRS, CDR2 YFSETQ. CDR3 region: CASKQETEAFF. CDR3 sequence (DNA): TGCGCCAGCAAACAGGAGACTGAAGCTTTCTTT.

CDR3 in amino acids: CASSPSGSLDTTF. For the CDR3, the DNA is TGTGCCAGCAGCCCCTCGGGCAGCCTCGACACCACCTTC. The genes are TRBV7-9 and TRBJ1-2; D gene ambiguous. The CDR3 is 13 residues long. Germline CDR1 reads SEHNR; CDR2 reads FQNEAQ (reference sequence). V lost 5 bases and J 13 bases, leaving 20 bases between the germline ends.

This clonotype was detected once. The gene calls are TRBV6-1 and TRBJ1-3; D might be TRBD1 (5 bases). The CDR3 is made up of 16 amino acids. V lost 7 bases, J lost 1 base, and 17 bases lay in between. Germline assignment: CDR1 MNHNS and CDR2 SASEGT. Here the CDR3 DNA reads TGTGCCAGCAACAGTGGACACACCAATTCTGGAAACACCATATATTTT. Its translation is CASNSGHTNSGNTIYF.

A word on this clonotype: A junction end diverges from the germline sequence, so it may reflect a read error. The rearrangement uses TRBV24-1 and TRBJ2-1; no clear D. CDR1 KGHDR and CDR2 SFDVKD come from the germline V gene. The CDR3 totals 13 residues. This chain's CDR3 is CATSDWTRNEQFF. The DNA for the CDR3 is TGTGCCACTAGTGATTGGACCCGCAATGAGCAGTTCTTC.

The rearrangement links TRBV19 to TRBJ2-2; TRBD2 matches 10 bases. The CDR3 is 15 residues long. V dropped 4 bases and J dropped 6; count of bases not matched to a gene: 5. The germline CDR1 and CDR2 sequences are LNHDA and SQIVND (reference sequence). CDR3 DNA: TGTGCCAGTAGTAAGGCTAGCGGGAGCCCCGGGGAGCTGTTTTTT. This translates into CASSKASGSPGELFF.

This clonotype was seen only a few times. This may come from a read error, since a much larger clone is one base off. J is TRBJ2-1 and V is TRBV6-5, with unresolved D. The germline V gene encodes CDR1 MNHEY and CDR2 SVGAGI. CDR3 size: 11 residues. Trimming shortened V by 10 bases and J by 6 bases, and 10 bases separated the two germline ends. DNA of the CDR3: TGTGCCACCACTACATGCAATGAGCAGTTCTTC. The encoded protein is CATTTCNEQFF.

This chain links TRBV20-1 with TRBJ2-5; D unclear. Germline V gives CDR1 DFQATT, CDR2 SNEGSKA (reference sequence). The germline V and J ends were trimmed by 1 base and 5 bases, with 14 bases remaining between them. The CDR3 runs 14 residues. CDR3 sequence reads: CSARGSKGRETQYF. The DNA of the CDR3 is TGCAGTGCTAGAGGAAGTAAAGGAAGGGAGACCCAGTACTTC.

This clonotype was recorded a few times. The chain employs TRBV5-1 and TRBJ1-1; TRBD1 is a possible D gene (6 bases). The CDR3 length is 13 residues. V dropped 6 bases and J dropped 1 base, with 10 bases sitting between them. Germline CDR1 SGHRS, CDR2 YFSETQ. The CDR3 nucleotides are TGCGCCAGCACCTCACAGGGGAACACTGAAGCTTTCTTT. It translates to CASTSQGNTEAFF.

As concerns this clonotype: One end of the junction varies from germline; a read error may be responsible. The genes are TRBV10-3 and TRBJ1-6, with no clear D. The CDR3 extends over 15 amino acids. Germline loops: CDR1 ENHRY, CDR2 SYGVKD. Written as DNA, the CDR3 is TGTGCCAGCAGTCGTATGGCGGCCGATAATTCACCCCTCCACTTT. Translation: CASSRMAADNSPLHF.

The chain has TRBV20-1 and TRBJ2-4; possibly TRBD2 for D (5 bases). CDR3 length: 15 amino acids. Trimming took 5 bases from V and 12 from J, leaving 26 bases between them. From germline, CDR1 is DFQATT and CDR2 SNEGSKA (reference sequence). The CDR3 bases are TGCAGTGCTCGTGGCGGCAGCGAGGGCCCTTTTGGTCAGTACTTC. Residues: CSARGGSEGPFGQYF.

This clonotype was recorded at least ten times. The J gene is TRBJ2-7, the V gene TRBV2, with a possible D match to TRBD1 (6 bases). The CDR3 has 14 residues. Trimming took 10 bases from V and 2 from J, leaving 18 bases between them. Germline V lookup: CDR1 SNHLY, CDR2 FYNNEI. CDR3 residues: CAIRQRDTPYEQYF. CDR3 coding DNA: TGTGCCATCAGACAGAGGGACACCCCCTACGAGCAGTACTTC.

This clonotype was recorded once. This chain uses TRBV5-1 with TRBJ2-3; 11 bases are shared with TRBD2. Per the germline V gene, CDR1 is SGHRS and CDR2 is YFSETQ. V trimming: 2 bases; J trimming: 0 bases; junction bases outside the gene matches: 2. The CDR3 spans 16 residues. CDR3 DNA: TGCGCCAGCAGCTTTAGCGGGAGGGCTAGCACAGATACGCAGTATTTT. This gives the protein CASSFSGRASTDTQYF.

The genes are TRBV20-1 and TRBJ2-1; D unclear. Trimming took 0 bases from V and 10 from J, leaving 19 bases between them. CDR3 length: 15 residues. Germline V gene sequence: CDR1 DFQATT, CDR2 SNEGSKA (reference sequence). The DNA for the CDR3 is TGCAGTGCTAGAGATTCCATGGGGTCTGTGGGGGAGCAGTTCTTC. Protein sequence: CSARDSMGSVGEQFF.

The genes are TRBV7-2 and TRBJ2-3; D is ambiguous. The CDR3 is 14 residues long. Trimming removed 2 bases at V and 5 bases at J, with 11 bases between. Germline V CDR1 and CDR2: SGHTA, FQGNSA. CDR3 DNA: TGTGCCAGCAGCTTAAGTGTCGCAGGAGATACGCAGTATTTT. Its protein product is CASSLSVAGDTQYF.

Only one count was recorded for this clonotype. The genes are TRBV9 and TRBJ1-6; D perhaps matches TRBD1 (6 bases). The CDR3 spans 16 residues. CDR1 and CDR2 from the germline V gene are SGDLS and YYNGEE. V was pared by 3 bases and J by 3 bases, with 13 bases between. The CDR3 loop reads CASSATGQNYNSPLHF. Here the CDR3 DNA reads TGTGCCAGCAGCGCAACGGGACAAAACTATAATTCACCCCTCCACTTT.

This clonotype was picked up many times. Given a much more abundant clone one base away, this may be a read error. The V and J genes are TRBV19 and TRBJ1-6; D is unresolved. Germline CDR1 reads LNHDA; CDR2 reads SQIVND (reference sequence). This CDR3 contains 15 residues. With 4 bases removed from V and 9 bases from J, the gap between germline ends came to 16 bases. The CDR3 DNA is TGTGCCAGTAGTACCGACGCGTGGCCTAGTTCACCCCTCCACTTT. Its protein is CASSTDAWPSSPLHF.

This chain connects TRBV5-1 to TRBJ1-6; no definite D call. Germline V lookup: CDR1 SGHRS, CDR2 YFSETQ. The length of the CDR3 is 14 residues. V gave up 0 bases and J gave up 6 bases, with 7 bases separating them. The CDR3 nucleotides are TGCGCCAGCAGCTTGGAATCTGTTAATTCACCCCTCCACTTT. Encoded protein: CASSLESVNSPLHF.